This T cell receptor (beta chain) was identified in a study of shared clonotypes between healthy human individuals. Study-level background: The study used three CD4 naive, three CD4 memory, two CD8 naive and one CD8 memory plate per donor. Findings of the study overall: Larger richness was generally estimated for naive than memory subsets. Non-shared clonotypes were found to have lower generation probabilities than the clonotypes that were shared by all four of the sorted-subset donors.

This clone was observed a handful of times. Its antigen is undetermined. This CDR3 has 16 residues. With 5 bases removed from V and 0 bases from J, the gap between germline ends came to 17 bases. Germline V gives CDR1 MNHEY, CDR2 SMNVEV (reference sequence). CD45RO negativity and positive selection for CCR7 defined naive CD8 cells, a population that excluded terminally differentiated effector memory CD45RA+ cells. Here immunoSEQ multiplex PCR was the method, and the copy in TCRdb shows in-frame clones only, minus some. The table has 1.5 million to 2.5 million clones, roughly 95% seen once; the top ten hold around 1.2%.

The chain couples TRBV27 to TRBJ2-7; TRBD2 might be the D (7 bases). The sequence derives from a man aged 18 to 30 in good health. Source material: naive CD8+ T cells sorted from blood. The CDR3, as DNA: TGTGCCAGCAGTACAACGGGGGGCAAGAGCTCCTACGAGCAGTACTTC. It yields the protein CASSTTGGKSSYEQYF.